This T cell receptor beta chain was profiled in a study of beta chain features in type 1 diabetes. Study-wide background: What patients shared with healthy donors was a similar profile of age, gender and cell yields.

V lost 4 bases and J lost 2, with 18 bases in between. The germline V gene has CDR1 SGHDT and CDR2 YYEEEE. This CDR3 has 16 residues. Naive, central memory, regulatory and stem cell-like memory cells within the CD4+ compartment were sorted using CD45RO/CCR7/CD25/CD127/CD95/CD27. TCRB transcripts that were expressed got sequenced, as all of the isolated RNA had been reverse transcribed. Data came from immunoSEQ multiplex PCR; TCRdb stores just in-frame clones and leaves some out. In the table there are tens of thousands of clones, approximately 47% of which are singletons. On this clone itself: Its antigen is unidentified.

Regarding the study as a whole: A moderate, significant TCRB CDR3 shortening appeared in type 1 diabetes across four CD4+ subsets. HLA effects on TCRB rearrangement stayed unresolved here.

The source material was central memory CD4+ T cells from blood. The gene calls are TRBV5-6 and TRBJ1-2; possible D gene TRBD1, 6 bases. The sequence was obtained from a man aged 30 to 45 with type 1 diabetes. The CDR3 DNA sequence: TGTGCCAGCAGCCGGCGGACAGAGAGAATGAACTATGGCTACACCTTC. Translation: CASSRRTERMNYGYTF.